Presented here are 27 T cell receptor beta chains from one specimen sequenced in a study of shared clonotypes between healthy human individuals. Assay: immunoSEQ multiplex PCR; the TCRdb copy retains only in-frame clones and omits some. The table shows millions of clones, with roughly 92% occurring only once. Sequences were obtained from naive CD4+ T cells sorted from blood. Subset reported: CD45RA+ positively selected. The receptors were gathered from a man between 18 and 29 years old in good health.

This clone was counted a single time. The chain uses TRBV4-3 and TRBJ1-4; D is uncertain. Trimming pared 3 bases from V and 1 base from J, leaving 12 bases between. Per germline, CDR1 LGHNA and CDR2 YSLEER. CDR3 length: 16 amino acids. CDR3 sequence reads: CASSHNLVGTNEKLFF. The CDR3, as DNA: TGCGCCAGCAGCCACAACCTAGTGGGAACTAATGAAAAACTGTTTTTT.

The chain links TRBV7-9 to TRBJ1-1; D unclear. V dropped 5 bases and J dropped 4 bases, with 11 bases sitting between them. The CDR3 loop spans 13 amino acids. Germline V gene data show CDR1 as SEHNR and CDR2 as FQNEAQ (reference sequence). The CDR3 nucleotides are TGTGCCAGCAGCATCTCCGGAGGCACTGAAGCTTTCTTT. The encoded protein is CASSISGGTEAFF.

V is TRBV5-4 and J is TRBJ2-5, with 9 positions matching TRBD1. Germline V lookup: CDR1 SGHNT, CDR2 YYREEE (reference sequence). CDR3 length equals 14 residues. Trimming at V came to 4 bases and at J to 11 bases, leaving 12 bases not matched to a gene. CDR3 DNA sequence: TGTGCCAGCAGCACAGGGGGCGCACAATGGGAGCAGTACTTC. Its protein is CASSTGGAQWEQYF.

The J gene is TRBJ1-4, the V gene TRBV5-1; D is possibly TRBD1 (5 bases). The CDR3 runs to 14 residues. Germline assignment: CDR1 SGHRS and CDR2 YFSETQ. V was shortened by 0 bases and J by 6 bases, with 9 bases between the two germline ends. CDR3 nucleotide sequence: TGCGCCAGCAGCTTGGAAGGGACGGATGAAAAACTGTTTTTT. This translates into CASSLEGTDEKLFF.

The genes are TRBV27 and TRBJ1-5; unclear D gene. The ends were cut back, 8 bases at V and 1 base at J, with 9 bases in the middle. CDR1 and CDR2 (germline): MNHEY, SMNVEV (reference sequence). The CDR3 runs 13 residues. CDR3 sequence: CASRRVSNQPQHF. The CDR3 DNA follows: TGTGCCAGCCGACGGGTGAGCAATCAGCCCCAGCATTTT.

The chain is built from TRBV7-2 and TRBJ1-5; no definite D call. V lost 2 bases and J 5 bases, leaving 7 bases between the germline ends. This CDR3 region has 13 residues. Germline V lookup: CDR1 SGHTA, CDR2 FQGNSA. CDR3 sequence (DNA): TGTGCCAGCAGCTTAAGCAGGTATCAGCCCCAGCATTTT. This encodes CASSLSRYQPQHF.

Comment on this clone: This sample includes further DNA sequences coding for the same CDR3. V is TRBV10-2 and J is TRBJ2-1, with TRBD2 matching 11 bases. CDR1 is WSHSY and CDR2 is SAAADI in the germline V gene. V dropped 3 bases and J dropped 7; count of bases not matched to a gene: 5. This CDR3 has 15 residues. The CDR3 protein is CASSEGLAGGNEQFF. The CDR3 DNA follows: TGCGCCAGCAGTGAAGGGCTAGCGGGGGGAAATGAGCAGTTCTTC.

As regards this clone: At the DNA level, this CDR3 is encoded by other sequences in the same sample as well. This rearrangement joins TRBV18 to TRBJ2-6; weak D call: TRBD2 (6 bases). This CDR3 has 17 residues. Trimming stripped 1 base from V and 0 bases from J, with 10 bases between. Germline assignment: CDR1 KGHSH and CDR2 LQKENI. CDR3 in DNA: TGTGCCAGCTCACCACTTGCGGGGAGCTCTGGGGCCAACGTCCTGACTTTC. Translated, it gives CASSPLAGSSGANVLTF.

Note on this clone: The same CDR3 is also encoded by other DNA sequences in this sample. V and J are TRBV7-2 and TRBJ1-6; 7 bases line up with TRBD1. The V segment lost 1 base and the J segment 6 bases; nucleotides outside the gene matches: 3. Germline V gene lookup returns CDR1 SGHTA and CDR2 FQGNSA. CDR3 length: 15 amino acids. DNA for the CDR3: TGTGCCAGCAGCTTAGGCGGGACAGTTAATTCACCCCTCCACTTT. It translates to CASSLGGTVNSPLHF. The full variable domain, with the rest looked up from reference TRBV7-2 and TRBJ1-6, is GAGVSQSPSNKVTEKGKDVELRCDPISGHTALYWYRQSLGQGLEFLIYFQGNSAPDKSGLPSDRFSAERTGGSVSTLTIQRTQQEDSAVYLCASSLGGTVNSPLHFGNGTRLTVT.

On this clone: In the same sample, other DNA sequences code for this CDR3. The chain uses TRBV18 and TRBJ2-3; D gene ambiguous. Deletions cut 3 bases from V and 2 bases from J, with 3 bases between. Germline V CDR1 and CDR2: KGHSH, LQKENI. This CDR3 spans 12 amino acids. In DNA form, the CDR3 reads TGTGCCAGCTCACCGGCCACAGATACGCAGTATTTT. It codes for CASSPATDTQYF.

This clone appeared a few times. The V gene is TRBV14, the J gene TRBJ1-4, with D possibly being TRBD1 (6 bases). The CDR3 covers 13 residues. Germline CDR1 and CDR2: SGHDN and FVKESK. V dropped 3 bases and J dropped 4 bases, with 6 bases sitting between them. The CDR3 DNA reads as TGTGCCAGCAGCCAGGGACATAATGAAAAACTGTTTTTT. Translated: CASSQGHNEKLFF.

Turning to this clone: At the DNA level, this CDR3 is encoded by other sequences in the same sample as well. V gene TRBV18 combines with J gene TRBJ1-2; D may be TRBD1 (5 bases). V lost 3 bases to trimming and J lost 2 bases, with 10 bases between them. The CDR3 consists of 14 residues. CDR1 is KGHSH, CDR2 LQKENI, per germline. The CDR3 protein is CASSPGTANYGYTF. Here the CDR3 DNA reads TGTGCCAGCTCACCCGGGACGGCAAACTATGGCTACACCTTC. The full variable domain, its missing parts supplied by reference TRBV18 and TRBJ1-2, is NAGVMQNPRHLVRRRGQEARLRCSPMKGHSHVYWYRQLPEEGLKFMVYLQKENIIDESGMPKERFSAEFPKEGPSILRIQQVVRGDSAAYFCASSPGTANYGYTFGSGTRLTVV.

The chain joins TRBV19 to TRBJ2-5, with 11 bases that match TRBD1. The CDR3 is 13 amino acids. Unmatched junction bases numbered 3, after V lost 5 bases and J lost 7 bases. Germline CDR1 LNHDA, CDR2 SQIVND (reference sequence). This CDR3 reads CASSGTGGGTQYF. The CDR3 DNA reads TGTGCCAGTAGTGGGACAGGGGGAGGGACCCAGTACTTC.

This clone was seen only once. CDR3 DNA: TGTGCCAGCAGCAGGCGGGACAGGTCCTACGAGCAGTACTTC. Translation: CASSRRDRSYEQYF. V gene TRBV9 combines with J gene TRBJ2-7, with 8 bases matching TRBD1. The CDR3 is made up of 14 amino acids. Looked up from germline, CDR1 is SGDLS and CDR2 is YYNGEE. V shed 4 bases, J shed 1 base, and the junction held 4 bases outside the gene matches.

This chain connects TRBV18 to TRBJ1-4, with a weak D call TRBD1 (6 bases). The germline V and J ends were trimmed by 3 bases and 0 bases, with 11 bases remaining between them. CDR3 length: 16 amino acids. The V gene's germline CDR1 is KGHSH and CDR2 LQKENI. The CDR3 spells CASSPPGVTTNEKLFF. CDR3 DNA sequence: TGTGCCAGCTCACCGCCAGGGGTAACAACTAATGAAAAACTGTTTTTT.

The chain combines TRBV6-4 with TRBJ2-5; 7 nucleotides align to TRBD2. This CDR3 is built from 14 residues. Germline V gene lookup returns CDR1 MRHNA and CDR2 SNTAGT. The V segment lost 3 bases and the J segment 5 bases; nucleotides outside the gene matches: 6. The CDR3 coding sequence is TGTGCCAGCAGTGAGGGGGGGGGTCAGGAGACCCAGTACTTC. This translates into CASSEGGGQETQYF.

As regards this clone: The same CDR3 also results from other DNA sequences found in this sample. The J gene is TRBJ1-6, the V gene TRBV18; weak D call: TRBD1 (5 bases). V was pared by 3 bases and J by 7 bases, with 10 bases between. The germline CDR1 and CDR2 sequences are KGHSH and LQKENI. The CDR3 extends over 14 amino acids. The CDR3 coding sequence is TGTGCCAGCTCACCTGGGGGGGGAAATTCACCCCTCCACTTT. It is translated as CASSPGGGNSPLHF.

The chain combines TRBV6-6 with TRBJ2-3; 9 bases fit TRBD2. Germline V lookup: CDR1 MNHNY, CDR2 SVGAGI (reference sequence). V lost 7 bases, J lost 0 bases, and 8 bases stayed unmatched. The CDR3 length is 16 residues. DNA for the CDR3: TGTGCCAGCAAAGCGGGACTAGCCCTTAGCACAGATACGCAGTATTTT. This codes for CASKAGLALSTDTQYF.

The chain employs TRBV6-1 and TRBJ1-3; D not resolved. CDR3 size: 15 residues. CDR1 is MNHNS and CDR2 is SASEGT in the germline V gene. V was trimmed by 5 bases and J by 0 bases, leaving 11 bases between them. CDR3 protein: CASSLVLPSGNTIYF. CDR3 DNA sequence: TGTGCCAGCAGTCTAGTCCTACCCTCTGGAAACACCATATATTTT.

V usage is TRBV28 and J usage is TRBJ2-3; D perhaps matches TRBD2 (6 bases). The V end was cut by 4 bases, the J end by 0 bases, with 14 bases between. This CDR3 spans 16 amino acids. Germline V lookup: CDR1 MDHEN, CDR2 SYDVKM. The CDR3 reads CASSSIGTFSTDTQYF. In nucleotides, the CDR3 is TGTGCCAGCAGTTCAATCGGGACTTTTAGCACAGATACGCAGTATTTT. The complete variable domain, with remaining parts taken from reference TRBV28 and TRBJ2-3, reads DVKVTQSSRYLVKRTGEKVFLECVQDMDHENMFWYRQDPGLGLRLIYFSYDVKMKEKGDIPEGYSVSREKKERFSLILESASTNQTSMYLCASSSIGTFSTDTQYFGPGTRLTVL.

The V and J genes are TRBV6-1 and TRBJ1-1, with a tentative D call TRBD1 (5 bases). Trimming cost V 3 bases and J 4 bases, with 15 bases left between them. There are 15 residues in the CDR3. Germline loops: CDR1 MNHNS, CDR2 SASEGT. The CDR3 region has the DNA TGTGCCAGCAGTGATGGGGCGGTAAGGAGCACTGAAGCTTTCTTT. Translating gives CASSDGAVRSTEAFF.

The chain uses TRBV6-1 and TRBJ1-1; D remains ambiguous. The CDR3 has 14 amino acids. Trimming took 7 bases from V and 0 from J, leaving 12 bases between them. The germline gives CDR1 MNHNS, CDR2 SASEGT. The DNA of the CDR3 is TGTGCCAGCACTAGGGCGGTAGTGAACACTGAAGCTTTCTTT. It yields the protein CASTRAVVNTEAFF.

J is TRBJ1-1 and V is TRBV9; D not certain. V dropped 1 base and J dropped 2 bases, with 6 bases sitting between them. The CDR3 loop spans 13 amino acids. CDR1 and CDR2 from the germline V gene are SGDLS and YYNGEE. The CDR3 region has the DNA TGTGCCAGCAGCGTATATATCAACACTGAAGCTTTCTTT. This codes for CASSVYINTEAFF. The full variable domain, completed using reference TRBV9 and TRBJ1-1, is DSGVTQTPKHLITATGQRVTLRCSPRSGDLSVYWYQQSLDQGLQFLIQYYNGEERAKGNILERFSAQQFPDLHSELNLSSLELGDSALYFCASSVYINTEAFFGQGTRLTVV.

The chain joins TRBV27 to TRBJ1-5; the match to TRBD1 covers 11 bases. CDR3 length: 16 amino acids. The germline gives CDR1 MNHEY, CDR2 SMNVEV (reference sequence). V lost 5 bases, J lost 4 bases, and 7 bases stayed unmatched. CDR3 protein: CASSPEDRGPNQPQHF. The CDR3 coding sequence is TGTGCCAGCAGTCCCGAGGACAGGGGGCCAAATCAGCCCCAGCATTTT.

Concerning this clone: The sample has other DNA sequences that encode this CDR3 too. The chain is built from TRBV7-2 and TRBJ1-2; perhaps TRBD1 as D (6 bases). Germline V lookup: CDR1 SGHTA, CDR2 FQGNSA. There are 13 residues in the CDR3. V was cut by 5 bases and J by 2 bases, with 9 bases left in between. The CDR3 sequence: CASSAGQNYGYTF. The CDR3 DNA sequence: TGTGCCAGCAGCGCCGGACAGAACTATGGCTACACCTTC.

The rearrangement uses TRBV19 and TRBJ1-6, with TRBD1 matching over 7 bases. Germline V lookup: CDR1 LNHDA, CDR2 SQIVND (reference sequence). CDR3 size: 15 residues. Trimming removed 5 bases from V and 8 bases from J; junction bases left unmatched: 9. CDR3 DNA: TGTGCCAGTAGTCAGTGGGACGGGACAGATTCACCCCTCCACTTT. Encoded protein: CASSQWDGTDSPLHF.

The rearrangement links TRBV14 to TRBJ2-3, with D possibly being TRBD1 or TRBD2 (5 bases each). Germline V gives CDR1 SGHDN, CDR2 FVKESK. V was shortened by 4 bases and J by 4 bases, with 18 bases between the two germline ends. There are 16 residues in the CDR3. CDR3: CASSLKSGQVPDTQYF. The CDR3 coding sequence is TGTGCCAGCAGCCTTAAATCGGGGCAGGTCCCAGATACGCAGTATTTT.